Below, 14 T cell receptor beta chains from the same sample are listed, as sequenced in a study of human CD4 T cells and Enterobacteriaceae. Here immunoSEQ multiplex PCR was the method, and the copy in TCRdb shows in-frame clones only, minus some. The sample yields more than 1,000 clones, roughly 33% seen once. FACS sorting after about 6-7 days collected CFSE-low CD25+ ICOS+ proliferating activated T cells. Irradiated autologous monocytes pulsed with antigen were cultured at a 2:1 ratio with CFSE-labeled memory CD4+ T cells. Sorting took every CD4+ cell except CD45RA+CCR7+CD95- naive cells, reaching over 95% purity. Sequencing used bacteria-reactive CD4+ T cells grown in culture. Subset noted: CFSE-low proliferating memory CD4 T cells sorted after in vitro stimulation with a heat-inactivated bacterium or M. tuberculosis lysate. The receptors originated from a human donor in good health.

About this clone: One end of the junction varies from germline; a read error may be responsible. The V and J genes are TRBV2 and TRBJ1-2; D may be TRBD1 (5 bases). The germline V gene has CDR1 SNHLY and CDR2 FYNNEI. This CDR3 contains 12 residues. The CDR3 reads CASTERGSGYTF. CDR3 nucleotide sequence: TGTGCCAGCACTGAAAGGGGTTCGGGCTACACCTTC.

In its sample, this clone is large (0.1 to 1%). The CDR3 loop is CASSDNSNQPQHF. The CDR3, as DNA: TGTGCCAGCAGCGATAATAGCAATCAGCCCCAGCATTTT. The chain has TRBV2 and TRBJ1-5, with D unresolved. CDR1 and CDR2 (germline): SNHLY, FYNNEI. The CDR3 has 13 residues. V shed 6 bases and J shed 0 bases, with 6 bases lying between them. The full variable domain, in which reference TRBV2 and TRBJ1-5 provide the parts outside the CDR3, is EPEVTQTPSHQVTQMGQEVILRCVPISNHLYFYWYRQILGQKVEFLVSFYNNEISEKSEIFDDQFSVERPDGSNFTLKIRSTKLEDSAMYFCASSDNSNQPQHFGDGTRLSIL.

The genes are TRBV6-5 and TRBJ2-1; D gene uncertain. This CDR3 is 13 amino acids long. The germline gives CDR1 MNHEY, CDR2 SVGAGI. Trimming pared 6 bases from V and 4 bases from J, leaving 10 bases between. The CDR3, as DNA: TGTGCCAGCAGCCCCGACCGGTACAATGAGCAGTTCTTC. It codes for CASSPDRYNEQFF.

This clone was seen more than once but under ten times. The chain links TRBV10-2 to TRBJ2-3, with D perhaps TRBD1 (6 bases). The V gene lost 7 bases and the J gene lost 2 bases, with 16 bases spanning the gap. Germline values: CDR1 WSHSY, CDR2 SAAADI. The length of the CDR3 is 15 residues. In DNA, the CDR3 is TGCGCCAGCACAGGGGATGAAGCGTCCACAGATACGCAGTATTTT. The encoded protein is CASTGDEASTDTQYF.

The V call is TRBV5-4, the J call TRBJ1-5; 7 positions agree with TRBD1. The CDR3 contains 15 residues. Germline assignment: CDR1 SGHNT and CDR2 YYREEE (reference sequence). With V trimmed by 0 bases and J by 4 bases, 4 bases remained unmatched. For the CDR3, the DNA is TGTGCCAGCAGCTTGGGTGGGACAGCAAATCAGCCCCAGCATTTT. It yields the protein CASSLGGTANQPQHF.

The rearrangement joins TRBV10-1 to TRBJ2-1; D is unclear. The CDR3 has 12 amino acids. Trimming left V 3 bases short and J 9 bases short, with 9 bases between. Germline V gene lookup returns CDR1 WNHNN and CDR2 SYGVQD (reference sequence). The CDR3 sequence: CASSDIGSEQFF. The CDR3 nucleotides are TGCGCCAGCAGTGATATTGGCAGTGAGCAGTTCTTC.

In its sample, this clone ranks as medium-sized (0.01 to 0.1%). This chain uses TRBV18 with TRBJ2-3, with 9 bases fitting TRBD2. The CDR3 is made up of 16 amino acids. V gave up 6 bases and J gave up 0 bases; unmatched junction bases: 7. Per germline, CDR1 KGHSH and CDR2 LQKENI. In nucleotides, the CDR3 is TGTGCCAGCTCGCGGACTAGCGATCCTAGCACAGATACGCAGTATTTT. Protein product: CASSRTSDPSTDTQYF.

This clone was picked up a small number of times. V and J are TRBV6-1 and TRBJ2-7; 8 nucleotides line up with TRBD2. The CDR3 totals 14 residues. J lost 7 bases, V lost 3 bases, and 8 bases had no gene match. Germline CDR1 is MNHNS and CDR2 is SASEGT. As DNA, the CDR3 is TGTGCCAGCAGTGATCCGGGAGGGCCGGGGGAGCAGTACTTC. Its protein is CASSDPGGPGEQYF.

J is TRBJ2-7 and V is TRBV11-2, with D perhaps matching TRBD2 (6 bases). Trimming took off 5 bases at V and 2 bases at J, with 10 bases between the two ends. Germline V gene data show CDR1 as SGHAT and CDR2 as FQNNGV. The CDR3 sequence is 13 residues long. The CDR3 reads CASSRGGAYEQYF. The CDR3 region has the DNA TGTGCCAGCAGCCGGGGAGGAGCCTACGAGCAGTACTTC.

The V call is TRBV5-4, the J call TRBJ1-2, with a weak D call TRBD1 (5 bases). This CDR3 contains 14 residues. V was clipped by 8 bases and J by 4 bases, with 18 bases between them. In germline, CDR1 is SGHNT, CDR2 YYREEE (reference sequence). The CDR3 here is CARSPRRGSYGYTF. DNA of the CDR3: TGTGCCAGAAGCCCCCGCCGGGGGAGCTATGGCTACACCTTC.

This rearrangement joins TRBV28 to TRBJ1-2, with 7 bases fitting TRBD1. The CDR3 sequence is 15 residues long. V was pared by 5 bases and J by 6 bases, with 12 bases of the junction left unmatched. Germline-derived CDR1 and CDR2 are MDHEN and SYDVKM. The CDR3 is CASSLYRQGANGYTF. The CDR3 coding sequence is TGTGCCAGCAGTCTCTATCGACAGGGTGCTAATGGCTACACCTTC.

This clone has a handful of counts. The chain couples TRBV4-1 to TRBJ2-2; 8 nucleotides line up with TRBD2. Looked up from germline, CDR1 is MGHRA and CDR2 is YSYEKL. Losses at the gene ends were 4 bases for V and 5 bases for J; bases not matched to a gene: 12. This CDR3 region has 17 residues. The CDR3 loop reads CASSPMRGSGGTGELFF. The CDR3 DNA follows: TGCGCCAGCAGCCCCATGAGGGGAAGCGGGGGAACCGGGGAGCTGTTTTTT.

This clone counts as medium-sized. The chain carries TRBV13 and TRBJ2-7; 9 nucleotides align to TRBD1. The germline V gene encodes CDR1 PRHDT and CDR2 FYEKMQ (reference sequence). This CDR3 spans 17 amino acids. After removal of 0 bases from V and 0 bases from J, the junction contained 6 bases not matched to a gene. This chain's CDR3 is CASSLGLGTGNSYEQYF. Written as DNA, the CDR3 is TGTGCCAGCAGCTTAGGTTTAGGGACAGGGAACTCCTACGAGCAGTACTTC.

Points on this clone: Germline is not matched at one junction end, which may reflect a read error. This chain connects TRBV14 to TRBJ2-3, with D possibly TRBD2 on 6 matching bases. The germline gives CDR1 SGHDN, CDR2 FVKESK. The CDR3 length is 13 residues. CDR3 sequence: CTLGGPEHRYAVF. The CDR3 bases are TGTACACTGGGGGGTCCAGAGCACAGATACGCAGTATTT.